The rows below give T cell receptor beta chains drawn from one sample of a study of T cells in Graves' hyperthyroidism and ophthalmopathy. Each CDR3 protein is one row after TCRdb ran MiXCR on the multiplex PCR reads. The table includes approximately 32,000 distinct CDR3 sequences, 40% to 55% detected once. The sequencing input was blood. These receptors came from a woman aged 45-65 years with Graves' hyperthyroidism that later progressed to Graves' ophthalmopathy. The CDR3 runs from the conserved cysteine through the conserved F or W. D genes are given only for firm matches. Part of the rows lack a size; the others show once, few, many or a class for expanded clones.

cdr3_nt: TGCAGTGCTACCTTAGCGGGGGTTAAAGGGCAGTACTTC; cdr3_aa: CSATLAGVKGQYF; v_call: TRBV20-1; d_call: TRBD2; j_call: TRBJ2-7; clone_size: once
cdr3_nt: TGTGCCAGCAGTTCCGACAGGCAAGAGACCCAGTACTTC; cdr3_aa: CASSSDRQETQYF; v_call: TRBV7-3; d_call: NA; j_call: TRBJ2-5; clone_size: medium-sized
cdr3_nt: TGTGCCAGCAGTCCTCGGACAGGGGTCACAGATGCGCAGCATTTT; cdr3_aa: CASSPRTGVTDAQHF; v_call: TRBV12-3/TRBV12-4; d_call: TRBD1; j_call: TRBJ1-5; clone_size: once
cdr3_nt: TGTGCCAGCAGCTTAGCGGGAGGGCCCGACGAGCAGTACTTC; cdr3_aa: CASSLAGGPDEQYF; v_call: TRBV7-9; d_call: TRBD2; j_call: TRBJ2-7; clone_size: NA
cdr3_nt: TGCAGTGCTAGAGTTCCTGGGACAGCCCGCACAGATACGCAGTATTTT; cdr3_aa: CSARVPGTARTDTQYF; v_call: TRBV20-1; d_call: TRBD1; j_call: TRBJ2-3; clone_size: NA
cdr3_nt: TGTGCCAGCAGCTCAGTCCCAGATATGCAGTATTTT; cdr3_aa: CASSSVPDMQYF; v_call: TRBV7-2; d_call: NA; j_call: TRBJ2-3; clone_size: NA
cdr3_nt: TGTGCCACCAGCAGAGATATAGGGGCGGGGACAGCCTACGAGCAGTACTTC; cdr3_aa: CATSRDIGAGTAYEQYF; v_call: TRBV15; d_call: NA; j_call: TRBJ2-7; clone_size: NA
cdr3_nt: TGCGCCAGCAGCTTGGGGACAACAAACTCTGGAAACACCATATATTTT; cdr3_aa: CASSLGTTNSGNTIYF; v_call: TRBV5-1; d_call: NA; j_call: TRBJ1-3; clone_size: many
cdr3_nt: TGTGCCATCAGTGAGTCTGGCAGAGCAGATACGCAGTATTTT; cdr3_aa: CAISESGRADTQYF; v_call: TRBV10-3; d_call: NA; j_call: TRBJ2-3; clone_size: NA
cdr3_nt: TGTGCCGGCGGCCTCGCCTTAATGAACACTGAAGCTTTCTTT; cdr3_aa: CAGGLALMNTEAFF; v_call: TRBV7-9; d_call: NA; j_call: TRBJ1-1; clone_size: NA
cdr3_nt: TGTGCCAGCGGGGTGGAAAACATTCAGTACTTC; cdr3_aa: CASGVENIQYF; v_call: TRBV2; d_call: NA; j_call: TRBJ2-4; clone_size: many
cdr3_nt: TGTGCCACCAGTGATGCCAGTGCGAATGAGCAGTTCTTC; cdr3_aa: CATSDASANEQFF; v_call: TRBV24-1; d_call: NA; j_call: TRBJ2-1; clone_size: NA
cdr3_nt: TGCGCCAGCAGCACGGACAGCGCCGACTACGAGCAGTACTTC; cdr3_aa: CASSTDSADYEQYF; v_call: TRBV5-1; d_call: NA; j_call: TRBJ2-7; clone_size: many
cdr3_nt: TGCGCCAGCAGCCCGGCCGGGTGGACTGAAGCTTTCTTT; cdr3_aa: CASSPAGWTEAFF; v_call: TRBV5-1; d_call: NA; j_call: TRBJ1-1; clone_size: many
cdr3_nt: TGTGCCAGTCTGAGTATATGGAGCTACGCCTTC; cdr3_aa: CASLSIWSYAF; v_call: TRBV19; d_call: NA; j_call: TRBJ1-2; clone_size: few
cdr3_nt: TGCAGTGGATGGCTAGCGGGGTACAATGAGCAGTTCTTC; cdr3_aa: CSGWLAGYNEQFF; v_call: TRBV20-1; d_call: TRBD2; j_call: TRBJ2-1; clone_size: many
cdr3_nt: TGTGCCAGCAGTTTCGGGGGGCGGCTGAACACTGAAGCTTTCTTT; cdr3_aa: CASSFGGRLNTEAFF; v_call: TRBV28; d_call: NA; j_call: TRBJ1-1; clone_size: few
cdr3_nt: TGCAGTGCTAGTCTTATGGGCTTCGAGCAGTTCTTC; cdr3_aa: CSASLMGFEQFF; v_call: TRBV20-1; d_call: NA; j_call: TRBJ2-1; clone_size: once
cdr3_nt: TGTGCCAGCAGCCCAGCGGACAGGGGGCCCTACGAGCAGTACTTC; cdr3_aa: CASSPADRGPYEQYF; v_call: TRBV3-1; d_call: TRBD1; j_call: TRBJ2-7; clone_size: many
cdr3_nt: TGTGCCAGCAGCAACAAATGGCGGCGGGCAAAACATTTT; cdr3_aa: CASSNKWRRAKHF; v_call: TRBV11-3; d_call: NA; j_call: TRBJ1-5; clone_size: NA
cdr3_nt: TGTGCCAGCAGCTTGGAGGGGGGGGCGCTCAATTCAGATACGCAGTATTTT; cdr3_aa: CASSLEGGALNSDTQYF; v_call: TRBV5-4; d_call: NA; j_call: TRBJ2-3; clone_size: many
cdr3_nt: TGTGCCAGCAGCCCCCGACTAGCGGGCAACAATGAAAAACTGTTTTTT; cdr3_aa: CASSPRLAGNNEKLFF; v_call: TRBV7-3; d_call: NA; j_call: TRBJ1-4; clone_size: NA
cdr3_nt: TGTGCCAGCAGTTTGGGGCTCTCCCGTTCTGGCTACACCTTC; cdr3_aa: CASSLGLSRSGYTF; v_call: TRBV12-3/TRBV12-4; d_call: NA; j_call: TRBJ1-2; clone_size: many
cdr3_nt: TGTGCCAGCAGCCCCAAGGACAAGGACTCCTACAATGAGCAGTTCTTC; cdr3_aa: CASSPKDKDSYNEQFF; v_call: TRBV5-4; d_call: NA; j_call: TRBJ2-1; clone_size: NA
cdr3_nt: TGCGCCAGCAGCTTTAGGACAGGTTCTGGCTCTGGGGCCAACGTCCTGACTTTC; cdr3_aa: CASSFRTGSGSGANVLTF; v_call: TRBV5-1; d_call: TRBD1; j_call: TRBJ2-6; clone_size: many
cdr3_nt: TGTGCCACCAGTGACCCTATGGGGGGAGTAGTCTACGAGCAGTACTTC; cdr3_aa: CATSDPMGGVVYEQYF; v_call: TRBV24-1; d_call: NA; j_call: TRBJ2-7; clone_size: medium-sized
cdr3_nt: TGTGCCAGCAGTTACTCTGAGGGATGGGCGGCTTTCTTT; cdr3_aa: CASSYSEGWAAFF; v_call: TRBV6-5; d_call: NA; j_call: TRBJ1-1; clone_size: many
cdr3_nt: TGTGCCAAGGGACAGGAGAGGGCAGATACGCAGTATTTT; cdr3_aa: CAKGQERADTQYF; v_call: TRBV2; d_call: TRBD1; j_call: TRBJ2-3; clone_size: NA
cdr3_nt: TGCAGTGCTAGAGACGGGACAGTGGGGAACAATGAGCAGTTCTTC; cdr3_aa: CSARDGTVGNNEQFF; v_call: TRBV20-1; d_call: TRBD1; j_call: TRBJ2-1; clone_size: many
cdr3_nt: TGCAGTGCTCCCCCCGCGGGCGGGAGAGCCAATGAGCAGTATTTT; cdr3_aa: CSAPPAGGRANEQYF; v_call: TRBV20-1; d_call: TRBD2; j_call: TRBJ2-3; clone_size: NA
cdr3_nt: TGTGCCAGCAGCTCCGGGACAGGGAAAGGTACGCAGTATTTT; cdr3_aa: CASSSGTGKGTQYF; v_call: TRBV7-9; d_call: TRBD1; j_call: TRBJ2-3; clone_size: NA
cdr3_nt: TGTACCAGCAGTGAAGGTCCCGCAGGGGGGCTCTACGAGCAGTACTTC; cdr3_aa: CTSSEGPAGGLYEQYF; v_call: TRBV2; d_call: NA; j_call: TRBJ2-7; clone_size: once
cdr3_nt: TGCGCCAGCAGCCAAGAACATACAGGGGGGGAGGCTGAAGCTTTCTTT; cdr3_aa: CASSQEHTGGEAEAFF; v_call: TRBV4-1; d_call: TRBD1; j_call: TRBJ1-1; clone_size: NA
cdr3_nt: TGTGCCAGCTGCCAAGAAACCGGGGCCTACGAGCAATACTTC; cdr3_aa: CASCQETGAYEQYF; v_call: TRBV2; d_call: NA; j_call: TRBJ2-7; clone_size: NA
cdr3_nt: TGTGCCAGTAGTCCGCAGGGTGGGGAGGGCTACACCTTC; cdr3_aa: CASSPQGGEGYTF; v_call: TRBV19; d_call: NA; j_call: TRBJ1-2; clone_size: medium-sized
cdr3_nt: TGCAGTGCTCCCGGACTAGCGGGATACTACAATGAGCAGTTCTTC; cdr3_aa: CSAPGLAGYYNEQFF; v_call: TRBV20-1; d_call: TRBD2; j_call: TRBJ2-1; clone_size: NA
cdr3_nt: TGTGCCAGCAGCTTAGTATCCGGGAGGGCCCTTGGAAACGAGCAGTACTTC; cdr3_aa: CASSLVSGRALGNEQYF; v_call: TRBV11-2; d_call: TRBD2; j_call: TRBJ2-7; clone_size: many
cdr3_nt: TGTGCCAGCAGCTTAGTGGTACCGGGATACTCTGGAAACACCATATATTTT; cdr3_aa: CASSLVVPGYSGNTIYF; v_call: TRBV7-2; d_call: NA; j_call: TRBJ1-3; clone_size: many
cdr3_nt: TGTGCTAGTGGTTTGGTACAGGGGGCAACCTACGAGCAGTACTTC; cdr3_aa: CASGLVQGATYEQYF; v_call: TRBV12-5; d_call: TRBD1; j_call: TRBJ2-7; clone_size: many
cdr3_nt: TGTGCCAGCAGTTCGCCTAGCGGGAGCGAAGAGACCCAGTACTTC; cdr3_aa: CASSSPSGSEETQYF; v_call: TRBV27; d_call: TRBD2; j_call: TRBJ2-5; clone_size: many
cdr3_nt: TGTGCCAGCGGTACCTATTCCCCGCAGGCTTTCTTT; cdr3_aa: CASGTYSPQAFF; v_call: TRBV2; d_call: NA; j_call: TRBJ1-1; clone_size: many
cdr3_nt: TGTGCCAGTAGTATAGACCGGACTAGCGGGAGTAGGAATGAGCAGTTCTTC; cdr3_aa: CASSIDRTSGSRNEQFF; v_call: TRBV19; d_call: TRBD2; j_call: TRBJ2-1; clone_size: many
cdr3_nt: TGTGCCAGCAGCCAGGGGACAGTGAACACTGAAGCTTTCTTT; cdr3_aa: CASSQGTVNTEAFF; v_call: TRBV14; d_call: TRBD1; j_call: TRBJ1-1; clone_size: many
cdr3_nt: TGTGCCAGCAGTCTTCTTAGACAGCTAGGGGGTTTCTCCGCAAATCAGCCCCAGCATTTT; cdr3_aa: CASSLLRQLGGFSANQPQHF; v_call: TRBV6-2/TRBV6-3; d_call: NA; j_call: TRBJ1-5; clone_size: few
cdr3_nt: TGCGCCAGCAGCCAAGAATACACCAGCGGGGGGAATGAGCAGTTCTTC; cdr3_aa: CASSQEYTSGGNEQFF; v_call: TRBV4-1; d_call: TRBD2; j_call: TRBJ2-1; clone_size: many
cdr3_nt: TGCGCCAGCAGCTTGAATCTTCCCAGGGGGAAAAAACTGTTTTTT; cdr3_aa: CASSLNLPRGKKLFF; v_call: TRBV5-1; d_call: TRBD1; j_call: TRBJ1-4; clone_size: NA
cdr3_nt: TGTGCCAGCGGGACAGAATCCGGGGGCGGCAATCAGCCCCAGCATTTT; cdr3_aa: CASGTESGGGNQPQHF; v_call: TRBV2; d_call: TRBD1; j_call: TRBJ1-5; clone_size: once
cdr3_nt: TGTGCAGCCGACTTTTTTGGGAACAATCAGCCCCAGCATTTT; cdr3_aa: CAADFFGNNQPQHF; v_call: TRBV6-1; d_call: NA; j_call: TRBJ1-5; clone_size: many
cdr3_nt: TGTGCCAGCAGCCCAAGGGGACTAGCGGGAGTAAGCTCCTACAATGAGCAGTATTTT; cdr3_aa: CASSPRGLAGVSSYNEQYF; v_call: TRBV5-4; d_call: TRBD2; j_call: TRBJ2-3; clone_size: NA
cdr3_nt: TGTGCCAGCAGCGTAGGGGGGACTAGCGGCGAAGAGACCCAGTACTTC; cdr3_aa: CASSVGGTSGEETQYF; v_call: TRBV9; d_call: TRBD2; j_call: TRBJ2-5; clone_size: NA
cdr3_nt: TGTGCCAGCACCAGAAGGGGGCATCAATCCTACGAGCAGTACTTC; cdr3_aa: CASTRRGHQSYEQYF; v_call: TRBV27; d_call: TRBD1; j_call: TRBJ2-7; clone_size: many
cdr3_nt: TGTGCCAGCAGTGCCGACTCCAATGAGCAGTTCTTC; cdr3_aa: CASSADSNEQFF; v_call: TRBV2; d_call: NA; j_call: TRBJ2-1; clone_size: NA
cdr3_nt: TGTGCCAGCAGTTTTGTAGGGGTGCTCCGTGGCTACACCTTC; cdr3_aa: CASSFVGVLRGYTF; v_call: TRBV12-3/TRBV12-4; d_call: NA; j_call: TRBJ1-2; clone_size: many
cdr3_nt: TGCAGTGCCCCACTAGCGGGAGTTGAGCAGTACTTC; cdr3_aa: CSAPLAGVEQYF; v_call: TRBV20-1; d_call: TRBD2; j_call: TRBJ2-7; clone_size: NA
cdr3_nt: TGCAGTGCTTCCGGGACTAGCAGCGAATACAATGAGCAGTTCTTC; cdr3_aa: CSASGTSSEYNEQFF; v_call: TRBV20-1; d_call: TRBD2; j_call: TRBJ2-1; clone_size: NA
cdr3_nt: TGCAGTGCAACCGGGACGACCAGCTCCTACAATGAGCTGTTTTTT; cdr3_aa: CSATGTTSSYNELFF; v_call: TRBV20-1; d_call: NA; j_call: TRBJ2-2; clone_size: NA
cdr3_nt: TGCGCCAGCAGCTTGCCCTCACCCCTCCACTTT; cdr3_aa: CASSLPSPLHF; v_call: TRBV5-1; d_call: NA; j_call: TRBJ1-6; clone_size: medium-sized
cdr3_nt: TGTGCCAGCTCAGTGAACACTGAAGCTTTCTTT; cdr3_aa: CASSVNTEAFF; v_call: TRBV18; d_call: NA; j_call: TRBJ1-1; clone_size: many
cdr3_nt: TGCGCCAGCAAGATGGGGGCGGGCACTGAAGCTTTCTTT; cdr3_aa: CASKMGAGTEAFF; v_call: TRBV5-1; d_call: NA; j_call: TRBJ1-1; clone_size: NA